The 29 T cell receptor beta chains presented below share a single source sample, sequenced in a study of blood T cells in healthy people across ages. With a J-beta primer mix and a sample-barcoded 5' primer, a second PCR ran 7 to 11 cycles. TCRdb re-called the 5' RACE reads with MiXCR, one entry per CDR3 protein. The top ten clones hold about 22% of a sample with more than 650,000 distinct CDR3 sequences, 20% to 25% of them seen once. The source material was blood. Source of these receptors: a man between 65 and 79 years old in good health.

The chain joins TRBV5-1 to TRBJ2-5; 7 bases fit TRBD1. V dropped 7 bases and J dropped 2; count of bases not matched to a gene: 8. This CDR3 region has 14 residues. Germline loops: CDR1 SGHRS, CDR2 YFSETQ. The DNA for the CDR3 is TGCGCCAGCGATCCGGGACAGCTTCAAGAGACCCAGTACTTC. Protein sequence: CASDPGQLQETQYF.

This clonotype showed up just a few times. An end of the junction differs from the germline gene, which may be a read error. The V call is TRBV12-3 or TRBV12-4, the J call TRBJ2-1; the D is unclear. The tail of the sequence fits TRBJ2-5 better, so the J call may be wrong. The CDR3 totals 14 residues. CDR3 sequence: CARSLLRSQETQYF. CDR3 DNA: TGTGCCCGCAGTTTATTGAGGTCTCAAGAGACCCAGTACTTC.

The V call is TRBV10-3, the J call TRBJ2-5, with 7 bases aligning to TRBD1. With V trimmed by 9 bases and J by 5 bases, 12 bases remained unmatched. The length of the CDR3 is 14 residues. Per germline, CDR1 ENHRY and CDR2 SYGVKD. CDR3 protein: CAIRGGSRSETQYF. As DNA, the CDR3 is TGTGCCATTAGAGGGGGCAGTAGGAGCGAGACCCAGTACTTC.

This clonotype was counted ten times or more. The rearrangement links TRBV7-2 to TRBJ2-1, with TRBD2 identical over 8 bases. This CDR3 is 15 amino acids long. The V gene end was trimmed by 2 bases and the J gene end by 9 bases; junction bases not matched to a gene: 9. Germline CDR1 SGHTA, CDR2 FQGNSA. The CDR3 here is CASSLRWTREVEQFF. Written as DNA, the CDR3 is TGTGCCAGCAGCTTACGCTGGACGCGGGAGGTTGAGCAGTTCTTC.

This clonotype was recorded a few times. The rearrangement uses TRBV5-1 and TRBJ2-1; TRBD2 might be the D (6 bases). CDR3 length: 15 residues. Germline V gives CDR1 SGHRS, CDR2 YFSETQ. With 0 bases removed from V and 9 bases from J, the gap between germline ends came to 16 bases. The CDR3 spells CASSLDRAGNGEQFF. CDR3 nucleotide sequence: TGCGCCAGCAGCTTGGATAGGGCGGGGAATGGTGAGCAGTTCTTC.

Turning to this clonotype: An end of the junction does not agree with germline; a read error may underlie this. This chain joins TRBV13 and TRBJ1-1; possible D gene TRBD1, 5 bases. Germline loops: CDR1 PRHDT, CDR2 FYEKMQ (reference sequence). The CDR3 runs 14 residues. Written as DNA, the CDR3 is TGTGCCGGCAGCCAAAGGGACGGAGGAGCTGAAGCTTTCTTT. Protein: CAGSQRDGGAEAFF.

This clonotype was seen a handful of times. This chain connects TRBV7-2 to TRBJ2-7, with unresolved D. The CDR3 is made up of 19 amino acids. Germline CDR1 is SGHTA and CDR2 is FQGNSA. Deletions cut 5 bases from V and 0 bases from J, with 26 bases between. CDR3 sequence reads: CASSPRVGSFLRSSYEQYF. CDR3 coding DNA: TGTGCCAGCAGCCCCCGGGTCGGCTCCTTTCTTAGGAGCTCCTACGAGCAGTACTTC.

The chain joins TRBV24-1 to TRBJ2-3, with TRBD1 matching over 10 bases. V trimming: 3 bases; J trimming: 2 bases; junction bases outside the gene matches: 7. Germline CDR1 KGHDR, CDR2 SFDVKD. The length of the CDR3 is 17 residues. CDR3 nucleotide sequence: TGTGCCACCAGTGATCATGGACAGGGGGTGAACACAGATACGCAGTATTTT. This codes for CATSDHGQGVNTDTQYF.

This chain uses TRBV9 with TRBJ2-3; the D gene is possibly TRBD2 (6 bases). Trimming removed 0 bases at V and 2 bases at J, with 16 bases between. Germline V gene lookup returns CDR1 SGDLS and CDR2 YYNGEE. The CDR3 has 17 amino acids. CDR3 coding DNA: TGTGCCAGCAGCGTAGCCCCGACTAGTGGGCACACAGATACGCAGTATTTT. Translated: CASSVAPTSGHTDTQYF.

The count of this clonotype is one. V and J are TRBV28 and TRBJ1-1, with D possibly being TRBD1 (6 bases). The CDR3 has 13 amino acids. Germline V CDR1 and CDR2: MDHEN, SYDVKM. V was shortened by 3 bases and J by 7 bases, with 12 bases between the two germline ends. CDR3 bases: TGTGCCAGCAGTTTCGGGGGGCTCCTTGAAGCTTTCTTT. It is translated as CASSFGGLLEAFF.

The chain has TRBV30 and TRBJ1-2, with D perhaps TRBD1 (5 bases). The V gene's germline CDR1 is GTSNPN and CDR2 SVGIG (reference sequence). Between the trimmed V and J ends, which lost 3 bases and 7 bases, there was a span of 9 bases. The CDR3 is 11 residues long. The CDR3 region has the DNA TGTGCCTGGAGCCAGGGATCTGGCTACACCTTC. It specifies CAWSQGSGYTF.

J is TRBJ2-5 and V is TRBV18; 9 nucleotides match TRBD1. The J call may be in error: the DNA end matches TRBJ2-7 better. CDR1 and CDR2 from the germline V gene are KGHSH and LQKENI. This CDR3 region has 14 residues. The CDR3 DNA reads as TGTGCCAGCTCCCCCGGGACAGGGTTAACCGAGCAGTACGTC. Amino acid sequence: CASSPGTGLTEQYV.

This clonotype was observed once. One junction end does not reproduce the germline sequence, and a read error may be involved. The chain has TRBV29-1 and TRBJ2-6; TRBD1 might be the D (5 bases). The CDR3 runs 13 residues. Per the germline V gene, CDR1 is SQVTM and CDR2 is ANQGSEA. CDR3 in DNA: TGCAGCGTTACAGGCTCTGGGGCCAACGTCCCGACTTTC. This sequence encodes CSVTGSGANVPTF.

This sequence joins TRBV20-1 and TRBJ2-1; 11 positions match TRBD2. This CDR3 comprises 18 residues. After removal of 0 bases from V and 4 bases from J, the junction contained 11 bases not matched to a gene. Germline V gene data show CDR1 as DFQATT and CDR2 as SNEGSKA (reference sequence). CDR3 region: CSARDGPGLAENYNEQFF. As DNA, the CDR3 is TGCAGTGCTAGAGATGGCCCGGGACTAGCGGAAAATTACAATGAGCAGTTCTTC.

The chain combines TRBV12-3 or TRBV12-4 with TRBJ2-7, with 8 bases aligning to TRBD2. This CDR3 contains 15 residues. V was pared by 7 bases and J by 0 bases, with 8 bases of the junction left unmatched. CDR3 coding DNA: TGTGCCAGCATTAAAGCAGCGGGGGCCTCCTACGAGCAGTACTTC. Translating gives CASIKAAGASYEQYF.

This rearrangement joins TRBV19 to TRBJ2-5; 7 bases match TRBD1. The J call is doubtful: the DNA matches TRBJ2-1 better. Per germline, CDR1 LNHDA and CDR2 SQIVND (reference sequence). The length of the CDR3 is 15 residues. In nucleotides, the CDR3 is TGTGCCAGCTCGCGGTGGACAGGCCGGTTTGATGAGCAGTTCTTC. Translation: CASSRWTGRFDEQFF.

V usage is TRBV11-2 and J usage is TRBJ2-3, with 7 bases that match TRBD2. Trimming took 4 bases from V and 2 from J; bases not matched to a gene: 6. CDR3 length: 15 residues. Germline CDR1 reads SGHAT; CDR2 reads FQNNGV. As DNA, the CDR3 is TGTGCCAGCAGCTCAACGACTAGCCACACAGATACGCAGTATTTT. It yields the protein CASSSTTSHTDTQYF.

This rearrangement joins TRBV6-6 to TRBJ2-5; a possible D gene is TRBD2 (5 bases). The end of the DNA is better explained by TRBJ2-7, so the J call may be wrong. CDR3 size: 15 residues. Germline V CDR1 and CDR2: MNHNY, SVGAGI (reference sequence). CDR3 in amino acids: CASSSRTGVSYEQYF. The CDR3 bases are TGTGCCAGCAGTTCCCGGACTGGAGTCTCCTACGAGCAGTACTTC.

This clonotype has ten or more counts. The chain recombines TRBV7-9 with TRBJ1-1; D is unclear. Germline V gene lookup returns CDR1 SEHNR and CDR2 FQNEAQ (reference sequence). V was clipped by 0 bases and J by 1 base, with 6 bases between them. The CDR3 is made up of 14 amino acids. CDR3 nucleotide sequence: TGTGCCAGCAGCTTAGCAGGGAGGAACACTGAAGCTTTCTTT. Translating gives CASSLAGRNTEAFF.

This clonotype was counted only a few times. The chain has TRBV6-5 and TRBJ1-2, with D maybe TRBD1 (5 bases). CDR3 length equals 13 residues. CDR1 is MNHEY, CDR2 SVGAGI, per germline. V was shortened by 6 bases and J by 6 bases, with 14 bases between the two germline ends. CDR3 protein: CASRGTGRDGYTF. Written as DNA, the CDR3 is TGTGCCAGCAGAGGGACGGGACGAGATGGCTACACCTTC.

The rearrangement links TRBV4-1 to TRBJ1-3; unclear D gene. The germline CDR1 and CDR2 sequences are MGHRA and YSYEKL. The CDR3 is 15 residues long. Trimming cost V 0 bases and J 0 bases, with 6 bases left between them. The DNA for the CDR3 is TGCGCCAGCAGCCAAGATCGGACCTCTGGAAACACCATATATTTT. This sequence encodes CASSQDRTSGNTIYF.

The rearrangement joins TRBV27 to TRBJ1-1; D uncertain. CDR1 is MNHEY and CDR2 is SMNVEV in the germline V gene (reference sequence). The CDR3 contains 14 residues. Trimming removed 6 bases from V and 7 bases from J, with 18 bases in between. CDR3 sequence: CASSLGRAGIEAFF. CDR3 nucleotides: TGTGCCAGCAGCCTAGGGAGGGCGGGGATTGAAGCTTTCTTT.

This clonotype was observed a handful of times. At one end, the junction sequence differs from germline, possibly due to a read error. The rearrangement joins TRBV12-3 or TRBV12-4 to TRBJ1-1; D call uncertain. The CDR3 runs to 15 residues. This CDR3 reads CAGSSTEELDTEAFF. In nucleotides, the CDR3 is TGTGCCGGCAGCTCCACGGAGGAGTTGGACACTGAAGCTTTCTTT.

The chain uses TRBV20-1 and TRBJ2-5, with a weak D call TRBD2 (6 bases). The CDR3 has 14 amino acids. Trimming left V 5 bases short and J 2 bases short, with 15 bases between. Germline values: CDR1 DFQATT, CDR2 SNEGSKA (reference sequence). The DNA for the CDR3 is TGCAGTGCTTTCCTACCTAGCGCACAAGAGACCCAGTACTTC. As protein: CSAFLPSAQETQYF.

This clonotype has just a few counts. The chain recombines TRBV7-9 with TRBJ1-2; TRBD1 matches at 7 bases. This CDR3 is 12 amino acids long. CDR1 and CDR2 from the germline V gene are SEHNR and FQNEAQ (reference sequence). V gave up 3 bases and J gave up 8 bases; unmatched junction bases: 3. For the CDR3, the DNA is TGTGCCAGCAGCTTGACAGGGAGCGGCTACACCTTC. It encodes CASSLTGSGYTF.

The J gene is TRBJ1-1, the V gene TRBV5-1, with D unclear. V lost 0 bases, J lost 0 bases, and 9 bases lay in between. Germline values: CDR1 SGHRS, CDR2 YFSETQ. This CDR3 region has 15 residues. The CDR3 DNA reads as TGCGCCAGCAGCTTGGCCCCAGACATGAACACTGAAGCTTTCTTT. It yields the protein CASSLAPDMNTEAFF.

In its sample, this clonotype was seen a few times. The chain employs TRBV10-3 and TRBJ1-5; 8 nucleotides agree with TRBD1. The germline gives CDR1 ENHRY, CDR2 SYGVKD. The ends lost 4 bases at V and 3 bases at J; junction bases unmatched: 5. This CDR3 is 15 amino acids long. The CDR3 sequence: CAISGRTGINQPQHF. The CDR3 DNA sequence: TGTGCCATCAGTGGACGGACAGGGATCAATCAGCCCCAGCATTTT.

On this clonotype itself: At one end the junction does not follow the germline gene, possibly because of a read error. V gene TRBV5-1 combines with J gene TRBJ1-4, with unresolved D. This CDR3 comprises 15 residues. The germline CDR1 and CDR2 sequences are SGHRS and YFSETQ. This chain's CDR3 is CAGSLVPLGDEKLFF. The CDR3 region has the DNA TGCGCCGGCAGCTTGGTTCCACTCGGCGACGAAAAACTGTTTTTT.

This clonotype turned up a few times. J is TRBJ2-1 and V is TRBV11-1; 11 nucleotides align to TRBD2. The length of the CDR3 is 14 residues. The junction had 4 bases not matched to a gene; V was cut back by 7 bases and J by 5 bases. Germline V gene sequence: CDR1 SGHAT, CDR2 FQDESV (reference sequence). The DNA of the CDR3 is TGTGCCAGCACCGTACTAGCGGGGGACAATGAGCAGTTCTTC. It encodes CASTVLAGDNEQFF.